These 2 T cell receptor beta chains were sequenced from one sample in a study of cytomegalovirus exposure and HLA in healthy donors. Primers for the PCR totalled 60 Vbeta and 13 Jbeta. Repertoires were generated with immunoSEQ multiplex PCR, while TCRdb's copy carries only in-frame clones and drops some. The data show under 200,000 clones, roughly 13% seen once. Material: PBMCs. These TCRs come from a man aged 45-60 years in good health and CMV-seropositive.

Only a few counts were recorded for this clone. The chain uses TRBV4-3 and TRBJ1-3; 8 nucleotides match TRBD1. CDR1 LGHNA and CDR2 YSLEER come from the germline V gene. The CDR3 is 14 amino acids. After removal of 3 bases from V and 2 bases from J, the junction contained 0 bases not matched to a gene. CDR3 sequence: CASSQTGAGNTIYF. The CDR3 coding sequence is TGCGCCAGCAGCCAGACAGGGGCTGGAAACACCATATATTTT.

This chain connects TRBV4-3 to TRBJ1-6; no reliable D call. CDR1 is LGHNA, CDR2 YSLEER, per germline. Trimming took off 1 base at V and 4 bases at J, with 5 bases between the two ends. The CDR3 loop spans 14 amino acids. The CDR3 here is CASSQGAYNSPLHF. CDR3 bases: TGCGCCAGCAGCCAAGGCGCTTATAATTCACCCCTCCACTTT.